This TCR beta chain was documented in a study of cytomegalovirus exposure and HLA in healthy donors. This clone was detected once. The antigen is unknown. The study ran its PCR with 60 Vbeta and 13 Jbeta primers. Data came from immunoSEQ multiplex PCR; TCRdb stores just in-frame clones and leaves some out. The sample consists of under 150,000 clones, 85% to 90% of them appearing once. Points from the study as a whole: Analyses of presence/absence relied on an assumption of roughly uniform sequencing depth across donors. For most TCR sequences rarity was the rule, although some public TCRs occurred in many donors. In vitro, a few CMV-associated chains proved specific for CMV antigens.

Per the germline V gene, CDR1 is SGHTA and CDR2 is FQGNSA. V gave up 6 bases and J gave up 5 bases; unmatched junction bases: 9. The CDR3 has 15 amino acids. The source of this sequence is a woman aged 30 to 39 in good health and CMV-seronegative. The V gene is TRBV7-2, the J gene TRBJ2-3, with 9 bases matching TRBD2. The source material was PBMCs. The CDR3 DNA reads TGTGCCAGCAGTTCGTTTAGCGGGGGACAAGATACGCAGTATTTT. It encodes CASSSFSGGQDTQYF. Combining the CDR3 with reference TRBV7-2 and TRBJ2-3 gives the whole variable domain GAGVSQSPSNKVTEKGKDVELRCDPISGHTALYWYRQSLGQGLEFLIYFQGNSAPDKSGLPSDRFSAERTGGSVSTLTIQRTQQEDSAVYLCASSSFSGGQDTQYFGPGTRLTVL.